This TCR beta chain was documented in a study of cytomegalovirus exposure and HLA in healthy donors. CDR1 is MDHEN and CDR2 is SYDVKM in the germline V gene. V lost 2 bases and J lost 5, with 15 bases in between. This CDR3 has 15 residues. Researchers ran the PCR with 60 Vbeta and 13 Jbeta primers. The protocol was immunoSEQ multiplex PCR, while the TCRdb copy is restricted to in-frame clones and leaves out a portion. The sample has about 140,000 clones; around three quarters are singletons. The sequenced sample consisted of PBMCs. The receptor comes from a man aged 40-49 years in good health and CMV-seropositive. The gene calls are TRBV28 and TRBJ1-2; D is possibly TRBD1 (5 bases). The CDR3: CASSLGAGQRYGYTF. CDR3 bases: TGTGCCAGCAGTTTAGGGGCAGGCCAACGGTATGGCTACACCTTC.